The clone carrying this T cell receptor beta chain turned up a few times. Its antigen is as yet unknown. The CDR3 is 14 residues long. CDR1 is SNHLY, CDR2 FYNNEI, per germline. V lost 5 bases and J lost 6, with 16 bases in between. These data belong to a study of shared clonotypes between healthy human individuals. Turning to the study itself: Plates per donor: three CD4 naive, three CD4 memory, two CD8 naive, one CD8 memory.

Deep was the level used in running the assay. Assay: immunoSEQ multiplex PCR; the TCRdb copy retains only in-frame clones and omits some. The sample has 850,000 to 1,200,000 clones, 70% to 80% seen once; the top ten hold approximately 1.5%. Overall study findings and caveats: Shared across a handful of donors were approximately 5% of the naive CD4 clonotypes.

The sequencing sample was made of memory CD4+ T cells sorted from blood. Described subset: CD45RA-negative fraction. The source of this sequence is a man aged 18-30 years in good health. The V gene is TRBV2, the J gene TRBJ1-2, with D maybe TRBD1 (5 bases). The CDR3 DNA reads TGTGCCAGCAGTACCCGGGACTGGCTTGATGGCTACACCTTC. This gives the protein CASSTRDWLDGYTF.